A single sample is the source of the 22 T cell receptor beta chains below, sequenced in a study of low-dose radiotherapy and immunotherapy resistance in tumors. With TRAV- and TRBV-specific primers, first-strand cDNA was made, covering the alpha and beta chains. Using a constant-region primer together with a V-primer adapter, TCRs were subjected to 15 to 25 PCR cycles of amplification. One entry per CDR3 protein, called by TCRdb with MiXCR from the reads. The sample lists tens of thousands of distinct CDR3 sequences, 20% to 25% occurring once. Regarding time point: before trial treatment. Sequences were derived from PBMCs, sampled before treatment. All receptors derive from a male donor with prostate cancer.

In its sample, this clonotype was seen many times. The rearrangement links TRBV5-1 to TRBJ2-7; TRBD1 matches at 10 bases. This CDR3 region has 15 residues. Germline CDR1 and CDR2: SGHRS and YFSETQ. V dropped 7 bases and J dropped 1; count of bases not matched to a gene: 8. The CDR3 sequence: CASVLGGQGSYEQYF. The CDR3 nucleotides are TGCGCCAGCGTCCTCGGGGGACAGGGGTCCTACGAGCAGTACTTC.

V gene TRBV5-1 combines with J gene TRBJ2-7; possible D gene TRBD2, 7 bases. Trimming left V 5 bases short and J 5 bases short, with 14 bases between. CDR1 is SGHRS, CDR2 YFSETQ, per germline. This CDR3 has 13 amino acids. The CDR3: CASSLWGGDEQYF. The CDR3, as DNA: TGCGCCAGCAGTCTGTGGGGGGGCGACGAGCAGTACTTC.

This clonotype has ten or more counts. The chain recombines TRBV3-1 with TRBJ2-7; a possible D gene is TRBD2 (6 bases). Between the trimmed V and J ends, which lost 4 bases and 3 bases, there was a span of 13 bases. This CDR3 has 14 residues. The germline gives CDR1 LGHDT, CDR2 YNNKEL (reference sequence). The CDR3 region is CASSPRGNFYEQYF. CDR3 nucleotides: TGTGCCAGCAGCCCTCGGGGGAACTTCTACGAGCAGTACTTC.

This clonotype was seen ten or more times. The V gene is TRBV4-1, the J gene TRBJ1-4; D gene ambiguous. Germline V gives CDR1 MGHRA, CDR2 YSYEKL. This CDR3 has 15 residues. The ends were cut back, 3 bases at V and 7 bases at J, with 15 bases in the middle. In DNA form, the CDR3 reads TGCGCCAGCAGCCACCGGGCCCTCGCGGCTGAAAAACTGTTTTTT. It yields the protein CASSHRALAAEKLFF.

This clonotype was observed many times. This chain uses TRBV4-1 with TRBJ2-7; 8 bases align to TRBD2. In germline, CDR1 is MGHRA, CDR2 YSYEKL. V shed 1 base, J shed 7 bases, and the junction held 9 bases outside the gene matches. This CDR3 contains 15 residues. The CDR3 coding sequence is TGCGCCAGCAGCCAAGGAGCGGGAGTCGCCCTGGAGCAGTACTTC. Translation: CASSQGAGVALEQYF.

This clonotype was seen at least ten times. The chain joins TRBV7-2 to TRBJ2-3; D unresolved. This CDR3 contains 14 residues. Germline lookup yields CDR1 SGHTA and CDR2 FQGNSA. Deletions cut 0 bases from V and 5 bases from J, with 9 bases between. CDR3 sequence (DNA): TGTGCCAGCAGCTTAGCGGGAAGAGAAGATACGCAGTATTTT. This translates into CASSLAGREDTQYF.

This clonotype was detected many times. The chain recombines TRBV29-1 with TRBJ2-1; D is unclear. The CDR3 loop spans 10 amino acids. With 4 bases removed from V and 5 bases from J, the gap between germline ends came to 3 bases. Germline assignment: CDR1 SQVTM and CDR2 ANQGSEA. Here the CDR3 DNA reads TGCAGCGTTGGAAACAATGAGCAGTTCTTC. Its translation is CSVGNNEQFF.

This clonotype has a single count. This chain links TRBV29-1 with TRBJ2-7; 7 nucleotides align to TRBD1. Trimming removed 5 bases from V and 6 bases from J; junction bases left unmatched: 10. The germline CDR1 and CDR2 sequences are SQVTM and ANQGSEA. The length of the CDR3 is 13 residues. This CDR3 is CSVSTGVDSEQYF. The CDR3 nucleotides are TGCAGCGTTTCCACAGGGGTGGATAGCGAGCAGTACTTC.

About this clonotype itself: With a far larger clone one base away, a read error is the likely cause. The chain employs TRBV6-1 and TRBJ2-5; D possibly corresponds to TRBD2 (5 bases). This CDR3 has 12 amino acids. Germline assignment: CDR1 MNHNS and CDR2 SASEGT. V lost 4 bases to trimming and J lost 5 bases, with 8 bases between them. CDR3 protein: CASSAGVETQYF. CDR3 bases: TGTGCCAGCAGTGCCGGGGTGGAGACCCAGTACTTC.

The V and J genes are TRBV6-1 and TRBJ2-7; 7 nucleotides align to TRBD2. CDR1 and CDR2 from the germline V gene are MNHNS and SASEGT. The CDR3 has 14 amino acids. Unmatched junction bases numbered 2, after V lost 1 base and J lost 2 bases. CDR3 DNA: TGTGCCAGCAGTGAAGGGGGAGGGACCTACGAGCAGTACTTC. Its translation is CASSEGGGTYEQYF.

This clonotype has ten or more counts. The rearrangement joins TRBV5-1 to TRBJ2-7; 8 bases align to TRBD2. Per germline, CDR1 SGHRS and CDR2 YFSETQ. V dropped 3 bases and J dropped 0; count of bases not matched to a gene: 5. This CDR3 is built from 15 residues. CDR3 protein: CASSSGGGDSYEQYF. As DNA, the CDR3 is TGCGCCAGCAGCTCGGGGGGGGGGGACTCCTACGAGCAGTACTTC.

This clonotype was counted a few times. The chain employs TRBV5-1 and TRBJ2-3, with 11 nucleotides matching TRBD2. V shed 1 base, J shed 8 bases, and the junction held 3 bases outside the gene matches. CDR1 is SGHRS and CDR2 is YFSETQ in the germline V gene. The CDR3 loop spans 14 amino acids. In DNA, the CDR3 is TGCGCCAGCAGCTTGACTAGCGGGGGAAGTACGCAGTATTTT. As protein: CASSLTSGGSTQYF.

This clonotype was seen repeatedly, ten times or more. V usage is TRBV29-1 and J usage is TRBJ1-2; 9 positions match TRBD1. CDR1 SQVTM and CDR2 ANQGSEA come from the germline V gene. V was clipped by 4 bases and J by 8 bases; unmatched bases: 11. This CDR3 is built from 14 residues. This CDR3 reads CSVAPGQGAWGYTF. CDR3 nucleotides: TGCAGCGTTGCCCCGGGACAGGGCGCCTGGGGCTACACCTTC. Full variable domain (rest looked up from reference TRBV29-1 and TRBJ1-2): SAVISQKPSRDICQRGTSLTIQCQVDSQVTMMFWYRQQPGQSLTLIATANQGSEATYESGFVIDKFPISRPNLTFSTLTVSNMSPEDSSIYLCSVAPGQGAWGYTFGSGTRLTVV.

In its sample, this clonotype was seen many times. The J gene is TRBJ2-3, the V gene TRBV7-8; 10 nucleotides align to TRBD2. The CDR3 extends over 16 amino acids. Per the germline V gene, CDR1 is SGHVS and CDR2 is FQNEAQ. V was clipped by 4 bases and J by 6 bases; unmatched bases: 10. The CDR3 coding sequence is TGTGCCAGCAGCTCAACCCCTAGCGGGGGTCTGGATACGCAGTATTTT. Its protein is CASSSTPSGGLDTQYF.

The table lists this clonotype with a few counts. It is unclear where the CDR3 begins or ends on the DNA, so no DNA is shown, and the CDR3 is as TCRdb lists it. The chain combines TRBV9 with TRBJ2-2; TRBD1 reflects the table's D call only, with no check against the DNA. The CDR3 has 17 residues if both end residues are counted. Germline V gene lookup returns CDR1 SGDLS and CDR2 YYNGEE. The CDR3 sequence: CASSAGQGYAGELFFFF.

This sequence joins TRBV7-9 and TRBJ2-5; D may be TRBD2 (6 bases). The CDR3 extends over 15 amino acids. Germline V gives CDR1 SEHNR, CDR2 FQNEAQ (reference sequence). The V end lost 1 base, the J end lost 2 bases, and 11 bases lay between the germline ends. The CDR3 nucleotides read TGTGCCAGCAGCTTAGTTCGGGGGAGGCAAGAGACCCAGTACTTC. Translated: CASSLVRGRQETQYF.

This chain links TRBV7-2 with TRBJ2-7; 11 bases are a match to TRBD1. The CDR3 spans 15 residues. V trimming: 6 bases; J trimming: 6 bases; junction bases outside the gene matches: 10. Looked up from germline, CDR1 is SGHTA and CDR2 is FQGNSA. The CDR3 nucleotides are TGTGCCAGCAGATCTCCGGGACAGGGGGAAAGCGAGCAGTACTTC. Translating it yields CASRSPGQGESEQYF.

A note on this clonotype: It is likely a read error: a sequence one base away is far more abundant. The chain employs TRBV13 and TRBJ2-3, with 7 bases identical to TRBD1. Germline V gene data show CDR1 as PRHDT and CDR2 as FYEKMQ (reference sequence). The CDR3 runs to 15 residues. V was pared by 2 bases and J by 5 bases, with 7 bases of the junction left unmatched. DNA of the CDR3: TGTGCCAGCAGCTTAATGGCCAGGGGGATAGATACGCAGTATTTT. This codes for CASSLMARGIDTQYF.

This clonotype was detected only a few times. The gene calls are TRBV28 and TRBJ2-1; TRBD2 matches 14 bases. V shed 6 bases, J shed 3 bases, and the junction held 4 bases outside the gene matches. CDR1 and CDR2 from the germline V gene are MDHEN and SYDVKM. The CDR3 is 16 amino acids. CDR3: CASRGLAGASYNEQFF. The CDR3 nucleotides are TGTGCCAGCAGGGGACTAGCGGGAGCCAGCTACAATGAGCAGTTCTTC.

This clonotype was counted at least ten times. The CDR3 is CSARGSPRYNSPLHF. The CDR3 coding sequence is TGCAGTGCTAGGGGGTCCCCACGATATAATTCACCCCTCCACTTT. The V gene is TRBV20-1, the J gene TRBJ1-6; D gene ambiguous. CDR3 length equals 15 residues. Trimming removed 3 bases from V and 4 bases from J, with 13 bases in between. The germline CDR1 and CDR2 sequences are DFQATT and SNEGSKA (reference sequence).

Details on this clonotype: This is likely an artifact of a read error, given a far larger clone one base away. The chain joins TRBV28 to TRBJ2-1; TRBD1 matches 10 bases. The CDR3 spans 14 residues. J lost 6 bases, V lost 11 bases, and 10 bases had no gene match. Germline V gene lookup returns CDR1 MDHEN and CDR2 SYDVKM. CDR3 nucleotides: TGTGCCGCCAGTCAAGGGACAGGGGTCAATGAGCAGTTCTTC. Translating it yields CAASQGTGVNEQFF.

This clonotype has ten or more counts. CDR3 coding DNA: TGTGCCAGCAGTCGTCGACTAGCGGGAGTTTATTACGAGCAGTACTTC. This encodes CASSRRLAGVYYEQYF. The rearrangement links TRBV27 to TRBJ2-7, with TRBD2 matching over 12 bases. The V segment lost 5 bases and the J segment 4 bases; nucleotides outside the gene matches: 9. The CDR3 covers 16 residues. CDR1 is MNHEY and CDR2 is SMNVEV in the germline V gene (reference sequence).